The clone carrying this T cell receptor (beta chain) occurred many times. The antigen is undetermined. This record belongs to a study of blood T cells in healthy people across ages. Across the whole study: In model experiments, template switching was able to capture about one barcoded beta molecule for every two T cells that were present.

Isolation of PBMCs gave at least 7 million cells per sample. A second 7 to 11 cycle PCR used barcoded and J-beta primers. A tag from a template-switch adaptor with 12 random nucleotides marked each cDNA molecule. TCRdb re-derived calls from the 5' RACE reads in MiXCR, one entry per CDR3 protein. The sample includes about 680,000 distinct CDR3 sequences, approximately 49% of them seen just once. Study findings and constraints: One million T cells yielded diversity estimates that were considered underestimates.

V was trimmed by 3 bases and J by 5 bases, leaving 16 bases between them. The CDR3 consists of 15 residues. Germline CDR1 and CDR2: SGHTA and FQGNSA. Sample: blood. The chain has TRBV7-2 and TRBJ1-2, with D maybe TRBD1 (5 bases). The clonotype originates from a woman aged 60 to 75 in good health. The CDR3 loop reads CASSFVPPGSYGYTF. For the CDR3, the DNA is TGTGCCAGCAGCTTTGTCCCCCCAGGGAGTTATGGCTACACCTTC.